The following is a T cell receptor (beta chain) sequence with its context. Its antigen is currently unknown. Because the CDR3 is missing its conserved closing phenylalanine or tryptophan, this is likely a read error. The data derive from a study of tumor-infiltrating lymphocytes in primary liver carcinoma. Turning to the study itself: The study reported T1-T3 N0M0 tumors spanning 4.2 to 10 cm. Sample yields, roughly 3.5 to 7.13 million productive TCRbeta reads, were similar across the tissue types. General observations from the study: Tumor top-250-clone fraction significantly exceeded that of blood (p = 0.039).

TCR beta cDNA came from approximately 540 ng total RNA, primed with a constant-region primer. For TCR beta, libraries were produced by three nested multiplex PCR rounds using slightly modified ARM-PCR. Use of TRBV1-TRBV30 forward primers with a C-beta reverse primer characterized the first two PCR rounds, which lasted roughly 11 cycles each. In TCRdb, the multiplex PCR reads were re-called with MiXCR into one record per CDR3 protein. This sample has 20,000 to 30,000 distinct CDR3 sequences, with around 77% found just once. With 9 bases removed from V and 8 bases from J, the gap between germline ends came to 22 bases. The CDR3 contains 15 residues. RNA and DNA were co-extracted from roughly 20-30 mg of unsorted bulk tissue. Patients underwent resection of primary liver carcinoma.

Input material: liver tumor tissue from sampling region 5. Noted subset: tumor region T5, tumor centre. The rearrangement uses TRBV12-3 or TRBV12-4 and TRBJ2-2; TRBD2 is a possible D gene (6 bases). This sequence originates from a woman aged 30 to 39 with primary liver carcinoma and hepatitis B virus infection. CDR3 sequence (DNA): TGTGCCAGTAGCCCCCCTGTAGCGGTCACGGGGGAGCTGTTTGTT. Translated, it gives CASSPPVAVTGELFV.